Each of the 10 T cell receptor beta chains below was sequenced from the same sample in a study of cytomegalovirus exposure and HLA in healthy donors. With 60 Vbeta and 13 Jbeta primers, the PCR was carried out. Profiling relied on immunoSEQ multiplex PCR, and the TCRdb table lists in-frame clones only, not all of them. This table has more than 150,000 clones, roughly 79% appearing once. Sample: PBMCs. The receptors shown here come from a woman in her forties or fifties in good health and CMV-seropositive.

The chain couples TRBV7-9 to TRBJ1-1; no reliable D call. V was trimmed by 6 bases and J by 0 bases, leaving 14 bases between them. The length of the CDR3 is 15 residues. CDR1 and CDR2 from the germline V gene are SEHNR and FQNEAQ (reference sequence). CDR3 coding DNA: TGTGCCAGCAGGGGGAGGGTGGATATGAACACTGAAGCTTTCTTT. Its translation is CASRGRVDMNTEAFF.

The V call is TRBV6-1, the J call TRBJ1-2, with TRBD1 identical over 11 bases. J lost 8 bases, V lost 2 bases, and 4 bases had no gene match. The CDR3 has 14 amino acids. Germline CDR1 MNHNS, CDR2 SASEGT. The CDR3 DNA is TGTGCCAGCAGTGAATCGGGACAGGGGGGAGGCTACACCTTC. Protein sequence: CASSESGQGGGYTF.

The chain carries TRBV18 and TRBJ2-1; 9 bases map to TRBD2. V gave up 4 bases and J gave up 9 bases; unmatched junction bases: 10. The CDR3 sequence is 15 residues long. Germline-derived CDR1 and CDR2 are KGHSH and LQKENI. The CDR3 spells CASSRVVAGVGEQFF. The CDR3 DNA follows: TGTGCCAGCTCACGCGTGGTAGCGGGAGTCGGTGAGCAGTTCTTC.

The gene calls are TRBV6-5 and TRBJ2-5; D gene ambiguous. Trimming cost V 5 bases and J 6 bases, with 16 bases left between them. Germline values: CDR1 MNHEY, CDR2 SVGAGI. The length of the CDR3 is 14 residues. CDR3 in DNA: TGTGCCAGCAGTGAAGTCACTACGAGTCAGACCCAGTACTTC. Encoded protein: CASSEVTTSQTQYF.

The chain recombines TRBV10-3 with TRBJ1-4; tentative D call: TRBD1 (5 bases). V lost 4 bases, J lost 8 bases, and 17 bases lay in between. The CDR3 is 15 amino acids. Per germline, CDR1 ENHRY and CDR2 SYGVKD. CDR3 nucleotides: TGTGCCATCAGTGCCCAGGGCGTTCTTCGGGAAAAACTGTTTTTT. Translating gives CAISAQGVLREKLFF.

The V call is TRBV4-2, the J call TRBJ2-2, with 8 bases aligning to TRBD1. V dropped 0 bases and J dropped 7; count of bases not matched to a gene: 10. Germline V gene sequence: CDR1 LGHNA, CDR2 YNFKEQ. The CDR3 is made up of 17 amino acids. CDR3 residues: CASSQDFGDRGGGELFF. For the CDR3, the DNA is TGTGCCAGCAGCCAAGATTTTGGAGACAGGGGTGGCGGGGAGCTGTTTTTT.

The rearrangement joins TRBV1 to TRBJ2-7; the table names TRBD2, a call not compared with the DNA. TRBV1 is assigned pseudogene status. This CDR3 region has 14 residues. The CDR3 bases are TGCACCAGCTTTGTAGGCTCAAGCGGCGGCGAGCAGTACTTC. It is translated as CTSFVGSSGGEQYF.

The rearrangement links TRBV9 to TRBJ2-2; perhaps TRBD2 as D (6 bases). The ends were cut back, 2 bases at V and 0 bases at J, with 8 bases in the middle. This CDR3 comprises 15 residues. Germline CDR1 reads SGDLS; CDR2 reads YYNGEE. CDR3 region: CASSVGGANTGELFF. CDR3 nucleotides: TGTGCCAGCAGCGTCGGCGGGGCGAACACCGGGGAGCTGTTTTTT.

The chain is built from TRBV9 and TRBJ1-5, with D perhaps TRBD1 (5 bases). CDR1 and CDR2 from the germline V gene are SGDLS and YYNGEE. CDR3 length equals 16 residues. The V and J ends lost 4 bases and 3 bases respectively, with 17 bases between them. This CDR3 is CASSSGGSGVNQPQHF. CDR3 DNA sequence: TGTGCCAGCAGCTCGGGGGGGTCGGGAGTCAATCAGCCCCAGCATTTT.

The chain combines TRBV19 with TRBJ1-2; TRBD1 matches at 12 bases. The CDR3 spans 17 residues. J gave up 1 base and V 3 bases, and 6 bases lay outside the gene matches. The germline gives CDR1 LNHDA, CDR2 SQIVND (reference sequence). The CDR3 is CASSIGTGGGHNYGYTF. The CDR3 DNA reads TGTGCCAGTAGTATTGGGACAGGGGGCGGCCATAACTATGGCTACACCTTC.